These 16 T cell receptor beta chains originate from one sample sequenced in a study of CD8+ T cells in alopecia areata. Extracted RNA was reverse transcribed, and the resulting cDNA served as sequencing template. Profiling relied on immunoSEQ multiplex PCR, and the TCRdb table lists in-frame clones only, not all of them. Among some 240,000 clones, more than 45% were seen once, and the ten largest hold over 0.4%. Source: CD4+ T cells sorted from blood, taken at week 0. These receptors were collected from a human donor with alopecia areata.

Written as DNA, the CDR3 is TGTGCCAGCAGCTTGATGAGGGCACTTAGCAATCAGCCCCAGCATTTT. This gives the protein CASSLMRALSNQPQHF. V and J are TRBV5-6 and TRBJ1-5; D is unresolved. V lost 1 base and J 0 bases, leaving 11 bases between the germline ends. CDR1 and CDR2 from the germline V gene are SGHDT and YYEEEE. The CDR3 spans 16 residues.

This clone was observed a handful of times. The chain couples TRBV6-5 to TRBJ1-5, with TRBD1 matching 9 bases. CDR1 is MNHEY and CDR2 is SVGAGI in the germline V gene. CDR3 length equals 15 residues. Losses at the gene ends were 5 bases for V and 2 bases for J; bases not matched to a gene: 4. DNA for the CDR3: TGTGCCAGCAGTCCGGACAGGGGTCGCAATCAGCCCCAGCATTTT. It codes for CASSPDRGRNQPQHF.

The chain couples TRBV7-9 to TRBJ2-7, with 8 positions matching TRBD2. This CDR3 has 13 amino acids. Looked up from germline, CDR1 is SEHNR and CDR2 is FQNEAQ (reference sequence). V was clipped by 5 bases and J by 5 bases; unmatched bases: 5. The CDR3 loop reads CASSPRREDEQYF. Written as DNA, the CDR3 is TGTGCCAGCAGCCCGAGGCGGGAGGACGAGCAGTACTTC.

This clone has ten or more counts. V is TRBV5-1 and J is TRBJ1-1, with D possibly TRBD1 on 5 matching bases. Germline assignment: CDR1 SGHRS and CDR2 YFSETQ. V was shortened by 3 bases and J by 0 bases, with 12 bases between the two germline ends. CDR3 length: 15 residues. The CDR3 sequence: CASSSSPTVNTEAFF. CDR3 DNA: TGCGCCAGCAGCTCGAGCCCGACAGTGAACACTGAAGCTTTCTTT. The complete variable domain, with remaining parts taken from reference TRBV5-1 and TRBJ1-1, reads KAGVTQTPRYLIKTRGQQVTLSCSPISGHRSVSWYQQTPGQGLQFLFEYFSETQRNKGNFPGRFSGRQFSNSRSEMNVSTLELGDSALYLCASSSSPTVNTEAFFGQGTRLTVV.

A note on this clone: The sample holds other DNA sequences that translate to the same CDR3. This CDR3 is CSVTGNTEAFF. CDR3 coding DNA: TGCAGCGTGACGGGGAACACTGAAGCTTTCTTT. V and J are TRBV29-1 and TRBJ1-1; no firm D call. The V end was cut by 6 bases, the J end by 1 base, with 6 bases between. CDR3 length equals 11 residues. From germline, CDR1 is SQVTM and CDR2 ANQGSEA.

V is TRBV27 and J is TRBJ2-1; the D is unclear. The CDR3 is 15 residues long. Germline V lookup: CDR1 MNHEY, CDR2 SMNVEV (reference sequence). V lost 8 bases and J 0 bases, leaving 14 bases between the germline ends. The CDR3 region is CASRKTLSSYNEQFF. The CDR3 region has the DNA TGTGCCAGCCGTAAGACGCTAAGCTCCTACAATGAGCAGTTCTTC.

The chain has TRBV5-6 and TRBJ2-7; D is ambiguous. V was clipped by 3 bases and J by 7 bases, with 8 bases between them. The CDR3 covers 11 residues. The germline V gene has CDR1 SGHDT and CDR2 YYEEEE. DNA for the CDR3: TGTGCCAGCAGCTATGAGTATGAGCAGTACTTC. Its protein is CASSYEYEQYF.

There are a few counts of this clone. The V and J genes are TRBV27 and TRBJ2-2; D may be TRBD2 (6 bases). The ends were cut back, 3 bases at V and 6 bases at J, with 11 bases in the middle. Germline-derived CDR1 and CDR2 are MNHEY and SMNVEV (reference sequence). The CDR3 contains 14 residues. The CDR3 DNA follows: TGTGCCAGCAGTTTGGGGAGGACGGCCGGGGAGCTGTTTTTT. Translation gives CASSLGRTAGELFF.

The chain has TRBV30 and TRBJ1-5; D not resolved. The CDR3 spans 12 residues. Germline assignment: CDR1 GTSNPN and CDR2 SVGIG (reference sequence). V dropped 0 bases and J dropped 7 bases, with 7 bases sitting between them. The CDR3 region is CAWSVFPQPQHF. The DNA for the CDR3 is TGTGCCTGGAGTGTATTCCCCCAGCCCCAGCATTTT.

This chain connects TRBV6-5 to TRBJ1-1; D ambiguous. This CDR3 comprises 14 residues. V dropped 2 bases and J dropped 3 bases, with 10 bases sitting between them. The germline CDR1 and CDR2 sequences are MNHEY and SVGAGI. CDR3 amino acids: CASSYGQVDTEAFF. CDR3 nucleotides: TGTGCCAGCAGTTACGGCCAGGTCGACACTGAAGCTTTCTTT.

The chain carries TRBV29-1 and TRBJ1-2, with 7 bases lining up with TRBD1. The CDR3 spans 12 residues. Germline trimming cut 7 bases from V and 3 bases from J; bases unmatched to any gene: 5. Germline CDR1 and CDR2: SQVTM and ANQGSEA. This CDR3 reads CSAGQAYYGYTF. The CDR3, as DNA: TGCAGCGCTGGACAGGCTTACTATGGCTACACCTTC.

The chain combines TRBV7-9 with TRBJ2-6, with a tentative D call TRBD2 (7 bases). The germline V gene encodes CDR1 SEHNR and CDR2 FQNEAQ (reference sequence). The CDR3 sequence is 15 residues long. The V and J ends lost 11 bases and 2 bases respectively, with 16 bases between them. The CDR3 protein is CALTAGATGANVLTF. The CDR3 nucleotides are TGTGCCTTAACCGCGGGGGCTACTGGGGCCAACGTCCTGACTTTC. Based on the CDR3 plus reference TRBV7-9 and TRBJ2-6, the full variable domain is DTGVSQNPRHKITKRGQNVTFRCDPISEHNRLYWYRQTLGQGPEFLTYFQNEAQLEKSRLLSDRFSAERPKGSFSTLEIQRTEQGDSAMYLCALTAGATGANVLTFGAGSRLTVL.

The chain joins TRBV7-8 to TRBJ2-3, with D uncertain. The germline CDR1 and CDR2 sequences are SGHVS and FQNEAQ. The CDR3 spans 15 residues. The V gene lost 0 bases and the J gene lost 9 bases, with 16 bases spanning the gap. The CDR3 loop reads CASSLAPLVSGTQYF. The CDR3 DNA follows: TGTGCCAGCAGCTTAGCCCCATTGGTGTCAGGCACGCAGTATTTT.

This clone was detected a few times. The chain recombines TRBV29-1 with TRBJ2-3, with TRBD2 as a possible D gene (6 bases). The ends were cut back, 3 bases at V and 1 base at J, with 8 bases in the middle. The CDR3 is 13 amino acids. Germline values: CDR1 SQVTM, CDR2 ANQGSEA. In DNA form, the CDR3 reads TGCAGCGTTGATGGCGGGGGCACAGATACGCAGTATTTT. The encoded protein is CSVDGGGTDTQYF.

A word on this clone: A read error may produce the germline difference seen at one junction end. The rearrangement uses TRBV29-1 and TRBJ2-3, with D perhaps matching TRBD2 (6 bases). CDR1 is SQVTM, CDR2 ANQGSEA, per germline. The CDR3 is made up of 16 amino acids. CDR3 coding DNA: TGCAGCGTTGGTCATTATCGAGCGGGTAGCACAAATACGCAGTATTTT. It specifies CSVGHYRAGSTNTQYF.

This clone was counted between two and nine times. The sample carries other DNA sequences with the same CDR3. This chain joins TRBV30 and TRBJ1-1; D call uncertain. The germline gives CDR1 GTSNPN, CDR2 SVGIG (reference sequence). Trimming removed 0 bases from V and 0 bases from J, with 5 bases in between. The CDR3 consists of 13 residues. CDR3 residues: CAWSVRLNTEAFF. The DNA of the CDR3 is TGTGCCTGGAGTGTACGTCTGAACACTGAAGCTTTCTTT.